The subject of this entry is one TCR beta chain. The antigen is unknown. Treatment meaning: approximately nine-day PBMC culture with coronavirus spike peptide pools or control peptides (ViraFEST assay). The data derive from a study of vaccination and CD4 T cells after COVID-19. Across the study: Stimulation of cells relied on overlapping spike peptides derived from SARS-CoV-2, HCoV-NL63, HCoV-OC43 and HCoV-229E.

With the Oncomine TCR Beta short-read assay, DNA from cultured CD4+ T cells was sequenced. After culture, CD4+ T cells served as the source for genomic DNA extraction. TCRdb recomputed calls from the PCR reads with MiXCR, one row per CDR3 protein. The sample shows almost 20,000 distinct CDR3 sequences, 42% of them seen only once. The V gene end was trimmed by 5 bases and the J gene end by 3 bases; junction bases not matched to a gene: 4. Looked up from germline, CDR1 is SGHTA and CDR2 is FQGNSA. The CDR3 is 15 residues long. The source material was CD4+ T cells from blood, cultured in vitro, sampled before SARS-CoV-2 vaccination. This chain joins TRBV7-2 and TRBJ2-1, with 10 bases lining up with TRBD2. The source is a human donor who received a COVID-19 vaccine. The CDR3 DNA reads TGTGCCAGCAGCAAAGAGCGGGGGGGCTACAATGAGCAGTTCTTC. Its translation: CASSKERGGYNEQFF. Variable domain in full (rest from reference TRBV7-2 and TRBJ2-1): GAGVSQSPSNKVTEKGKDVELRCDPISGHTALYWYRQSLGQGLEFLIYFQGNSAPDKSGLPSDRFSAERTGGSVSTLTIQRTQQEDSAVYLCASSKERGGYNEQFFGPGTRLTVL.